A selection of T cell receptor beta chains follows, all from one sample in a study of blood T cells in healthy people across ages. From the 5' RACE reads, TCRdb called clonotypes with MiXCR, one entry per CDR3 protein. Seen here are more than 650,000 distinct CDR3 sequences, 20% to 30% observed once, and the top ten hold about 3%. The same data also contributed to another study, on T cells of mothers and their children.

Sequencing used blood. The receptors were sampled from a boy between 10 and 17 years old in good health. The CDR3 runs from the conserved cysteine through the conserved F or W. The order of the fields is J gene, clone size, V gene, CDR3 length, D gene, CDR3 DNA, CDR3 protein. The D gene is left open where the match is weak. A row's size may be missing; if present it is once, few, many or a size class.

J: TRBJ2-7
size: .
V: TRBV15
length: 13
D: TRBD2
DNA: TGTGCCACCAGCAGAGACCGCGGGAGAGAGCAGTACTTC
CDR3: CATSRDRGREQYF

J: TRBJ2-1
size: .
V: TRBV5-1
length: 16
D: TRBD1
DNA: TGCGCCAGCAGCAACCGGGACAGGGGAGATTACAATGAGCAGTTCTTC
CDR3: CASSNRDRGDYNEQFF

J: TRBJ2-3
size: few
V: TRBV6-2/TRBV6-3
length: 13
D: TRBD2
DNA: TGTGCCAGCGACCGGGGGGATCAGGCTACGCAGTATTTT
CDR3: CASDRGDQATQYF

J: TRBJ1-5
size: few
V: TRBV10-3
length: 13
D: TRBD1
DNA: TGTGCCACGTCAGGGGGCGTTAATCAGCCCCAGCATTTT
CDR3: CATSGGVNQPQHF

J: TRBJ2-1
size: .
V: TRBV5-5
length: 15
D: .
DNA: TGTGCCAGCAGCGGGGGGTCGGGATCCTACAATGAGCAGTTCTTC
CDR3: CASSGGSGSYNEQFF

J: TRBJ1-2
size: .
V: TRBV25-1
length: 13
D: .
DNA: TGTGCCAGCGGTCCCGATACAGGGAACGGCTACACCTTC
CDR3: CASGPDTGNGYTF

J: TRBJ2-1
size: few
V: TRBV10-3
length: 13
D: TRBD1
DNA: TGTGCCGTCACCGGGACAGGGGGCAATGAGCAGTTCTTC
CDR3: CAVTGTGGNEQFF

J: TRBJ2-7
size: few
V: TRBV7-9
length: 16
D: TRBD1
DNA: TGTGCCAGCAGTCGACCAGGACAGGGACAGATCAACGAGCAGTACTTC
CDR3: CASSRPGQGQINEQYF

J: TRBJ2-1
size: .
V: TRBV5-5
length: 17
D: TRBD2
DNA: TGTGCCAGCAGCTTAGCTAGCGGGGGGGTAGCCTACAATGAGCAGTTCTTC
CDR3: CASSLASGGVAYNEQFF

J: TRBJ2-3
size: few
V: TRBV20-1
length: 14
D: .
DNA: TGCAGTGTAGCACGGAGGGTGAGCACAGATACGCAGTATTTT
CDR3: CSVARRVSTDTQYF

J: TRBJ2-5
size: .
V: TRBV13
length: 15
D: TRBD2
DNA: TGTGCCAGCAGCTCCGTAGCGGGGGACCAAGAGACCCAGTACTTC
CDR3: CASSSVAGDQETQYF

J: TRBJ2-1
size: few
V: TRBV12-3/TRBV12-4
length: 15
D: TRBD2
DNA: TGTGCCAGCAGTCTTAGCGGGCCGCCTAACAATGAGCAGTTCTTC
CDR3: CASSLSGPPNNEQFF

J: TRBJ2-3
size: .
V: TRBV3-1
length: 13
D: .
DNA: TGTGCCAGCAGCCACAGCCCCGGCCGGACGCAGTATTTT
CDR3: CASSHSPGRTQYF

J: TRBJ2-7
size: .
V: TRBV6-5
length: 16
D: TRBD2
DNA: TGTGCCAGCAGTTACTCGGCTAGCGGGAGGGGCTACGAGCAGTACTTC
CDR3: CASSYSASGRGYEQYF

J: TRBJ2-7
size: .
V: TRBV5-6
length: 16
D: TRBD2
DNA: TGTGCCAGCAGCCTAGAGCCCCGGGGGGGCTACTACGAGCAGTACTTC
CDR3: CASSLEPRGGYYEQYF

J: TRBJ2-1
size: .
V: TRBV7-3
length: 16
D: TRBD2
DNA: TGTGCCAGCAGCTCTAGTTGGCGGGGGGGCCTAGATGAGCAGTTCTTC
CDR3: CASSSSWRGGLDEQFF

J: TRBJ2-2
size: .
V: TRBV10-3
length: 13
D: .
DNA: TGTGCCTATCGAAGGGACGGCACCGGGGAGCTGTTTTTT
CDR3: CAYRRDGTGELFF

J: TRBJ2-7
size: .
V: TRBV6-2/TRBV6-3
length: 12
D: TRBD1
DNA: TGTGCCAGGGAATCAGGGGGCTACGAGCAGTACTTC
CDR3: CARESGGYEQYF

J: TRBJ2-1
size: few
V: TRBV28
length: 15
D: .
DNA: TGTGCCAGCAGTTTTTTGATTGACTCCTACAATGAGCAGTTCTTC
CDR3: CASSFLIDSYNEQFF

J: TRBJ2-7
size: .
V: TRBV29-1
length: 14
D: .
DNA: TGCAGCGTCTCCTGCGCGCAGGGGGGGGCCGAGCAGTACTTC
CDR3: CSVSCAQGGAEQYF

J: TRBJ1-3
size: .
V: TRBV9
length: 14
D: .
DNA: TGTGCCAGCAGCGTACAAGGGGGAGGAAACACCATATATTTT
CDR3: CASSVQGGGNTIYF

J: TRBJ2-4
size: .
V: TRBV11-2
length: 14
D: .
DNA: TGTGCCAGTGGGACGGGGCAGGGAAAAAACATTCAGTACTTC
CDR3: CASGTGQGKNIQYF